This T cell receptor (beta chain) appears in the sequencing data of a study of vaccination effects on CD4 cells after COVID-19 (dated by TCRdb to 2021 to 2024). About the study as a whole: Each participant received two doses of an mRNA SARS-CoV-2 vaccine, either BNT162b2 or mRNA-1273. In a couple of convalescent patients, pre-vaccine samples were collected 16 days and one week ahead of the first dose, 142 and 148 days after COVID-19 diagnosis. A total of 9 to 11 COVID-19 convalescent patients and several SARS-CoV-2-naive healthy vaccine recipients were included in the full study. In both COVID-19 convalescent patients and infection-naive vaccine recipients, the study compared SARS-CoV-2 spike-specific CD4+ TCR repertoires from before mRNA vaccination with those from after it. Cultures from other donors in the study were sequenced with the Oncomine TCR Beta short-read assay on an Illumina iSeq 100. General conclusions and limits of the study: The study was limited by a small number of convalescent patients, and early post-infection timepoints were lacking. Clones induced by infection and clones induced by vaccination both contracted markedly at late timepoints after vaccination, which fits with T cell responses waning over time. Among convalescent patients, the spike-reactive repertoire after vaccination was made up mainly of new vaccine-induced clones that were largely distinct from the clones induced by infection.

In the ViraFEST assay, PBMC were stimulated with viral peptide pools, and antigen-specific CD4+ T cell clonotypes were then identified by expansion using TCR sequencing. After roughly 11 days of culture, CD4+ T cells were isolated with the EasySep CD4+ T cell isolation kit. Convalescent patients had PCR-confirmed SARS-CoV-2 infection between March and December 2020, before Alpha, Beta and Delta variants emerged in the United States. About 2 million PBMC per well were cultured in IMDM with about 5.4% human AB serum, 10 IU/ml IL-2 and gentamicin, plus 10 ug/ml peptides. An HIV-1 Nef peptide pool was used as the negative control culture condition. On days 3 and 7, half of the culture medium was replaced with fresh IL-2-containing medium. Unless noted otherwise, every peptide stimulation condition was cultured in triplicate wells. Using Ficoll-Paque Plus gradient centrifugation, PBMC were separated from whole blood and then either used fresh or cryopreserved at -140C. The QIAamp micro DNA kit was used to extract genomic DNA from the cultured CD4+ T cells.

The library was built by means of the immunoSEQ multiplex PCR assay. DNA from the cultured, isolated CD4+ T cells was subjected to TCR beta CDR3 sequencing. Processing in the source paper ran as follows. Non-productive TCR sequences were discarded, and reads were trimmed to the CDR3 region, with only CDR3s of 7 or more amino acids retained. Antigen-specific clonotypes were identified with the MANAFEST web app by comparing expansion in peptide wells against reference cultures. To count as positive, a clone had to show expansion at FDR<0.05 compared with the reference and with all other wells, an odds ratio above 5, and a frequency above 0.1% in two replicate wells. A clonotype was defined as cross-reactive if the clonotype was significantly expanded both in SARS-CoV-2 spike wells and in at least one common cold coronavirus spike condition. Using the stringdist R package, CDR3 similarity was measured by Levenshtein distance, and unrooted trees were constructed with ape in R 3.6.1. TCRdb's version of the immuneACCESS table is confined to in-frame rearrangements and falls short of the full clone set. An unresolved V gene accounts for under half of the shortfall where checked; the remainder is of unknown origin. V and J calls and clone size are those listed in that table; D and trimming were worked out from the DNA. The table for this sample lists more than 45,000 clones; around 80% of them were counted only once. Around 5.5% of the sample is taken by the ten largest.

With regard to this clone: Its antigen is unknown. One base away there is no much larger clone; base qualities are not given.

The TCR originated in a human donor who had a prior SARS-CoV-2 infection. Sequencing used CD4+ T cells from PBMCs cultured with HIV peptides, obtained before COVID-19 vaccination. The sample's cell subset or site, from its label and the paper: HIV-1 Nef peptide pool negative control/reference culture.

The DNA is TGTGCCAGCAGCCCAGGAGGTTTCCCCGTTCGTGCGTTCTTC. This codes for CASSPGGFPVRAFF. The chain employs TRBV5-8 and TRBJ2-1; tentative D gene TRBD2, with 5 bases matching. Spanning cysteine to phenylalanine, the CDR3 consists of 14 amino acids. CDR3 DNA only is kept here, 42 bases in frame from base 1. CDR1 is given as SGHTS and CDR2 as YDEGEE, both from the germline V gene. The germline ends are 23 bases apart after V is trimmed by 4 bases and J by 15 bases.